This T cell receptor (beta chain) was captured by sequencing in a study of T cell changes during pregnancy in multiple sclerosis (dated by TCRdb to the late 2010s). For the wider study: Changes in the T cell repertoire over the course of pregnancy were examined in this study in women with multiple sclerosis.

The CDR3 measures 15 amino acids from cysteine to phenylalanine. Here the CDR3 DNA is all that survives: 45 bases in frame from base 1. V and J are trimmed by 1 base and 2 bases, and the gene matches miss 0 bases of the junction. Taken from the germline V gene, the CDR1 and CDR2 loops are MGHRA and YSYEKL. A remark on this clone: What this receptor recognizes is not known. It has no much larger one-base neighbor in the sample; base qualities were not kept.

Libraries came from the immunoSEQ multiplex PCR assay. What TCRdb holds here is the immuneACCESS table cut down to in-frame rearrangements. Part of the clones is not present; checked against another copy, under half of the missing clones reflect an unresolved V gene, and the others are unexplained. The sample profile shows around 30,000 clones; over 80% of them were found once. The ten most abundant clones make up 5% to 7.5% of the sample. The rearrangement joined TRBV4-1 to TRBJ2-1, with TRBD2 matching 9 junction bases. This sequence was found in a female donor with multiple sclerosis, enrolled in a pregnancy study. Material: CD8+ T cells from peripheral blood mononuclear cells, obtained before pregnancy. The DNA sequence reads TGCGCCAGCAGCCAAGGACTAGCGGCCTACAATGAGCAGTTCTTC. Its protein is CASSQGLAAYNEQFF.